This T cell receptor (beta chain) was obtained from a study of T cell responses to AZD1222 COVID-19 vaccine. Study results and limitations: In all cases, repertoires were sampled only after the peak T cell response. Epitopes outside B.1.351 and B.1.1.7 mutated regions reportedly drew nearly half of spike TCRs.

Comment on this clone: Its specificity is not known.

CDR1 SGHRS and CDR2 YFSETQ come from the germline V gene. The CDR3 covers 15 residues. V lost 2 bases and J 0 bases, leaving 6 bases between the germline ends. The repertoire was sequenced with immunoSEQ multiplex PCR; TCRdb's copy has only in-frame clones and lacks some. The sample lists roughly 140,000 clones, 75% to 95% occurring once. Samples with a second dose at about 4 or about 12 weeks were pooled together. Source: peripheral blood, taken 28 days after the second AZD1222 dose. This receptor was identified in an adult who received the AZD1222 COVID-19 vaccine. The chain recombines TRBV5-1 with TRBJ1-6; D is uncertain. The CDR3 region is CASSFESSYNSPLHF. The CDR3 DNA is TGCGCCAGCAGCTTCGAGAGCTCCTATAATTCACCCCTCCACTTT.